This is a list of T cell receptor beta chains from one sample in a study of shared clonotypes between healthy human individuals. The method was immunoSEQ multiplex PCR; TCRdb's version includes in-frame clones alone and lacks a portion of them. Of 2 million to 3 million clones listed, 80% to 95% are singletons. The sequencing sample was made of naive CD4+ T cells from PBMCs. The receptors come from a man between 18 and 35 years old in good health. Some clones in this sample may be carry-over from other donors' samples. The CDR3 runs from the conserved cysteine through the conserved F or W. Each record gives: J gene, D gene, clone size, V gene, CDR3 DNA, CDR3 protein. A D gene is named only where the DNA matches it firmly. Clone size is stated in some rows and not others, as once, few, many or a class when expanded.

TRBJ2-7,TRBD2,NA,TRBV4-2,TGTGCCAGCAGCCCCAGCGGGGATGCCTACGAGCAGTACTTC,CASSPSGDAYEQYF
TRBJ2-3,NA,once,TRBV7-9,TGTGCCAGCAGCTTATTCCGGTTAGGGTACACAGATACGCAGTATTTT,CASSLFRLGYTDTQYF
TRBJ2-2,NA,NA,TRBV30,TGTGCCTGGATAAAAGGACAGAACACCGGGGAGCTGTTTTTT,CAWIKGQNTGELFF
TRBJ1-1,NA,NA,TRBV7-2,TGTGCCAGCAGCTTCACAGGGACGGGGGCTTTCTTT,CASSFTGTGAFF
TRBJ1-5,NA,NA,TRBV7-2,TGTGCCAGCAGCTTCGCTTCGGGGGGGGATCAGCCCCAGCATTTT,CASSFASGGDQPQHF
TRBJ2-3,NA,NA,TRBV28,TGTGCCAGCAGTTTATTCCGGGGCACAGATACGCAGTATTTT,CASSLFRGTDTQYF
TRBJ2-7,NA,NA,TRBV18,TGTGCCAGCTCACCATCGTCCCTGTCGGAGCAGTACTTC,CASSPSSLSEQYF
TRBJ2-1,TRBD2,NA,TRBV10-1,TGCGCCAGCAGTGGACTAGCGGGAGCCGGGGGGCGTTATGAGCAGTTCTTC,CASSGLAGAGGRYEQFF
TRBJ1-5,NA,NA,TRBV19,TGTGCCAGTAGTATAGGGAGGGATCAGCCCCAGCATTTT,CASSIGRDQPQHF
TRBJ2-1,NA,NA,TRBV29-1,TGCAGCGTCCGTAAAAGCTCAAGCTCCTACAATGAGCAGTTCTTC,CSVRKSSSSYNEQFF
TRBJ2-1,TRBD2,NA,TRBV7-6,TGTGCCAGCAGCCTCCTAGCGGGAGGGAGCTCCTACAATGAGCAGTTCTTC,CASSLLAGGSSYNEQFF
TRBJ2-1,NA,NA,TRBV11-2,TGTGCCAGCAGGCCATGGGGGCGATCCTACAATGAGCAGTTCTTC,CASRPWGRSYNEQFF
TRBJ1-2,TRBD1,NA,TRBV28,TGTGCCAGCAGTCTTACAGGGGATGGCTACACCTTC,CASSLTGDGYTF
TRBJ2-7,NA,NA,TRBV28,TGTGCCAGCAGTTGGGGGCTCAGTAGCGAGGTGGAGTACTTC,CASSWGLSSEVEYF
TRBJ2-2,NA,NA,TRBV13,TGTGCCAGCAGCTTAGGTTTCGGGGGTGAAAACACCGGGGAGCTGTTTTTT,CASSLGFGGENTGELFF
TRBJ2-7,TRBD1,NA,TRBV28,TGTGCCAGCAGCCCTACCTGGGACAGGGAGCGCGAGCAGTACTTC,CASSPTWDREREQYF
TRBJ1-3,NA,NA,TRBV30,TGTGCCTGGAGTGTAAACGGCCGAAACACCATATATTTT,CAWSVNGRNTIYF
TRBJ2-7,TRBD1,once,TRBV5-8,TGTGCCAGCAGCTTGGCCTTATCAGGGACAGGAAGCTACGAGCAGTACTTC,CASSLALSGTGSYEQYF
TRBJ1-5,NA,NA,TRBV5-1,TGCGCCAGCAGCTTGGAGGTAAATCAGCCCCAGCATTTT,CASSLEVNQPQHF
TRBJ1-3,NA,NA,TRBV14,TGTGCCAGCAGCCACAAGACAGGACCCTCTGGAAACACCATATATTTT,CASSHKTGPSGNTIYF
TRBJ2-5,NA,NA,TRBV28,TGTGCCAGCAGTTTACCCCAGGGGACCCAGTACTTC,CASSLPQGTQYF
TRBJ2-7,NA,NA,TRBV11-3,TGTGCCAGCAGCAATGAGGGGAGTTTCCCGGGCGAGCAGTACTTC,CASSNEGSFPGEQYF
TRBJ2-2,NA,NA,TRBV10-2,TGCGCCAGCAGTGATCAGCGGCAGCCCCCCGGAACCGGGGAGCTGTTTTTT,CASSDQRQPPGTGELFF
TRBJ2-7,NA,NA,TRBV4-2,TGTGCCAGCAGCCAAGATCCAACAAGGGAGCAGTACTTC,CASSQDPTREQYF
TRBJ2-5,NA,NA,TRBV10-3,TGTGCCACCCATAACAGGGTCTTGGAGACCCAGTACTTC,CATHNRVLETQYF
TRBJ2-5,NA,NA,TRBV4-3,TGCGCCAGCAGCCAAGACTACAGGGTCGGAGAGACCCAGTACTTC,CASSQDYRVGETQYF
TRBJ2-3,NA,NA,TRBV6-5,TGTGCCAGCAGTTATTTACTAGGGGTGGATACGCAGTATTTT,CASSYLLGVDTQYF
TRBJ2-3,TRBD2,NA,TRBV15,TGTGCCACCAACAGGGGGGCTAGCGGGAGTTCGGATACGCAGTATTTT,CATNRGASGSSDTQYF
TRBJ2-1,NA,NA,TRBV30,TGTGCCTGGAGCCTGGGAGTCAATGAGCAGTTCTTC,CAWSLGVNEQFF
TRBJ2-5,TRBD2,once,TRBV5-1,TGCGCCAGCAGCGATACTAGCGGGACTAGGGAGACCCAGTACTTC,CASSDTSGTRETQYF
TRBJ2-1,NA,NA,TRBV11-2,TGTGCCAGCAGCATAGCGAGCTCCTACAATGAGCAGTTCTTC,CASSIASSYNEQFF
TRBJ2-2,NA,NA,TRBV5-1,TGCGCCAGCAGCTTGGCCACTGGATTCACCGGGGAGCTGTTTTTT,CASSLATGFTGELFF
TRBJ1-5,NA,once,TRBV5-5,TGTGCCAGCAGCTTGGGGAGCGGCAATCAGCCCCAGCATTTT,CASSLGSGNQPQHF
TRBJ1-1,NA,NA,TRBV28,TGTGCCAGCAGCTTACATTTAAACAGGAACACTGAAGCTTTCTTT,CASSLHLNRNTEAFF
TRBJ2-7,NA,few,TRBV15,TGTGCCACCAGCACAAGAACCTACGAGCAGTACTTC,CATSTRTYEQYF
TRBJ1-2,NA,NA,TRBV27,TGTGCCAGCAGTCCCGCACTACGGAGGGGTTACGGCTACACCTTC,CASSPALRRGYGYTF
TRBJ1-3,NA,NA,TRBV7-3,TGTGCCAGCAGCCGGACAGAAGGGAACACCATATATTTT,CASSRTEGNTIYF
TRBJ2-7,TRBD2,NA,TRBV6-6,TGTGCCAGCAGGAACTTAGCGGGGTACTACGAGCAGTACTTC,CASRNLAGYYEQYF
TRBJ2-7,TRBD1,NA,TRBV5-1,TGCGCCAGCCGAGGGACAGTTTCCTCCTACGAGCAGTACTTC,CASRGTVSSYEQYF
TRBJ1-1,NA,few,TRBV28,TGTGCCAGCAGTTCAGGGGAGGAAGTCGGGGCTTTCTTT,CASSSGEEVGAFF
TRBJ2-7,NA,NA,TRBV29-1,TGCAGCGGCGGTAGCTCCTACGAGCAGTACTTC,CSGGSSYEQYF
TRBJ2-2,NA,NA,TRBV11-2,TGTGCCAGCAGCGGGGGGTTGGTCCTGAACACCGGGGAGCTGTTTTTT,CASSGGLVLNTGELFF
TRBJ2-7,NA,NA,TRBV5-1,TGCGCCAGCAGCTTGTCCGGGTACGAGCAGTACTTC,CASSLSGYEQYF
TRBJ1-2,NA,NA,TRBV9,TGTGCCAGCAGCGTAGGGCCCCAGGTTAACTATGGCTACACCTTC,CASSVGPQVNYGYTF
TRBJ2-3,NA,NA,TRBV6-1,TGTGCCAGCAGTGAACTGTTAGGGACCGAGACCACAGATACGCAGTATTTT,CASSELLGTETTDTQYF
TRBJ2-1,NA,NA,TRBV5-1,TGCGCCAGCAGCTTGGTAGGTGGGGCCTACAATGAGCAGTTCTTC,CASSLVGGAYNEQFF
TRBJ2-1,TRBD2,NA,TRBV7-2,TGTGCCAGCAGCGCCCCCGGGACTAGCGGTTACAATGAGCAGTTCTTC,CASSAPGTSGYNEQFF
TRBJ1-1,NA,once,TRBV15,TGTGCCACCAGCAGAGGACCCCCCAACACTGAAGCTTTCTTT,CATSRGPPNTEAFF
TRBJ1-2,TRBD1,NA,TRBV6-5,TGTGCCAGCAGCTCACGACAGGGCCAAGGCTACACCTTC,CASSSRQGQGYTF
TRBJ2-2,NA,NA,TRBV19,TGTGCCAGTAGGATAACAGGGCCGGTCAACACCGGGGAGCTGTTTTTT,CASRITGPVNTGELFF
TRBJ1-2,TRBD1,NA,TRBV7-2,TGTGCCAGCAGCTTAGGTTATCAGGGGGTGATCGTAACCTTC,CASSLGYQGVIVTF
TRBJ1-2,NA,NA,TRBV27,TGTGCCAGCAGTCCAGGGAGGATCTATGGCTACACCTTC,CASSPGRIYGYTF
TRBJ2-7,NA,NA,TRBV7-2,TGTGCCAGCAGCTTAGTGGAGGGGGGCTACGAGCAGTACTTC,CASSLVEGGYEQYF
TRBJ2-6,NA,once,TRBV5-4,TGTGCCAGCAGCTTGTCCAGCTCTGGGGCCAACGTCCTGACTTTC,CASSLSSSGANVLTF
TRBJ2-3,NA,NA,TRBV5-1,TGCGCCCTCCCCGTGGGGTCTAGCACAGATACGCAGTATTTT,CALPVGSSTDTQYF
TRBJ2-7,TRBD2,NA,TRBV28,TGTGCCAGCAGTTACCCCGGACTAGCGGGAGCCCTTTACGAGCAGTACTTC,CASSYPGLAGALYEQYF